This paragraph reports one T cell receptor (beta chain). Its matching antigen is unknown. MiXCR was run by TCRdb on the reads, yielding one entry per CDR3 protein. Among 500,000 or so distinct CDR3 sequences listed, approximately 17% were seen once. The entry originates in a study of T cell repertoires in cytomegalovirus infection. Across the whole study: Indicated by public TCR beta signatures were CMV infection and matching HLA type.

Findings of the study overall: There were carriers of CMV plus the relevant HLA, and cumulative public TCR beta family frequency identified them.

This sequence originates from a human donor in good health (CMV status not recorded). Some clones in this sample may be carry-over from other donors' samples. Input material: CD8+ T cells from PBMCs.

CDR3: CSARVIGQGLTGELFF. The CDR3 coding sequence is TGCAGTGCTAGAGTTATAGGACAGGGGTTGACCGGGGAGCTGTTTTTT. The chain couples TRBV20-1 to TRBJ2-2; the match to TRBD1 covers 9 bases. The CDR3 length is 16 residues. Looked up from germline, CDR1 is DFQATT and CDR2 is SNEGSKA (reference sequence). With 1 base clipped from V and 5 bases from J, the junction kept 8 bases outside the gene matches.